Listed here are 21 T cell receptor beta chains from one sample, sequenced in a study of breast tumors, draining lymph nodes, adjacent tissues. TCRdb ran MiXCR on the multiplex PCR reads and lists one entry per CDR3 protein. The table shows approximately 120,000 distinct CDR3 sequences, with less than 25% occurring only once. Axillary draining lymph nodes of breast cancer patients supplied the node samples. Sequencing was done on a sample of axillary lymph node tissue. Source of these receptors: a female donor with breast cancer. Some clones in this sample may be carry-over from other donors' samples.

A note on this clonotype: At one end, the junction sequence differs from germline, possibly due to a read error. This chain uses TRBV20-1 with TRBJ2-2; tentative D call: TRBD2 (6 bases). The CDR3 is 17 residues long. Germline V gives CDR1 DFQATT, CDR2 SNEGSKA (reference sequence). The CDR3 region has the DNA TGCAGTGCCCTCCCCCTCGGCGCGGGGTTTGACACCGGGGGGCTGTTTTTT. This codes for CSALPLGAGFDTGGLFF.

Many counts were recorded for this clonotype. The gene calls are TRBV24-1 and TRBJ2-3; TRBD2 might be the D (5 bases). From germline, CDR1 is KGHDR and CDR2 SFDVKD. Trimming took off 4 bases at V and 6 bases at J, with 16 bases between the two ends. CDR3 length equals 15 residues. The CDR3 sequence is CATSDGGAGSDTQYF. In DNA, the CDR3 is TGTGCCACCAGTGACGGAGGTGCGGGTTCGGATACGCAGTATTTT.

This clonotype was seen ten or more times. This chain connects TRBV15 to TRBJ2-1; 10 nucleotides line up with TRBD1. V lost 0 bases, J lost 8 bases, and 10 bases stayed unmatched. CDR3 size: 17 residues. Germline values: CDR1 LNHNV, CDR2 YYDKDF (reference sequence). In DNA form, the CDR3 reads TGTGCCACCAGCAGAGATCGCGGGACAGGGGATAAAGATGAGCAGTTCTTC. Amino acids: CATSRDRGTGDKDEQFF.

This clonotype was counted many times. The genes are TRBV20-1 and TRBJ2-5; TRBD2 matches 8 bases. The ends lost 6 bases at V and 1 base at J; junction bases unmatched: 13. Per germline, CDR1 DFQATT and CDR2 SNEGSKA (reference sequence). The CDR3 spans 16 residues. The CDR3 reads CSAAQPSGGPQETQYF. The CDR3, as DNA: TGCAGTGCGGCCCAGCCCTCGGGAGGGCCCCAAGAGACCCAGTACTTC.

This clonotype was counted many times. The chain couples TRBV3-1 to TRBJ2-1; perhaps TRBD2 as D (5 bases). Germline CDR1 LGHDT, CDR2 YNNKEL (reference sequence). V lost 1 base to trimming and J lost 8 bases, with 18 bases between them. This CDR3 spans 16 amino acids. CDR3 nucleotides: TGTGCCAGCAGCCAAGGATGGGTCGGAGGTGGGGATGAGCAGTTCTTC. Amino acid sequence: CASSQGWVGGGDEQFF.

The table lists this clonotype with many counts. This sequence joins TRBV5-4 and TRBJ2-1; D is unresolved. Germline CDR1 is SGHNT and CDR2 is YYREEE (reference sequence). This CDR3 is built from 11 residues. Deletions cut 4 bases from V and 6 bases from J, with 5 bases between. CDR3 region: CASSQSNEQFF. As DNA, the CDR3 is TGTGCCAGCAGCCAAAGCAATGAGCAGTTCTTC.

With regard to this clonotype: Its ends do not fully match the called genes, so a read error is possible. The rearrangement joins TRBV27 to TRBJ1-5; 8 nucleotides align to TRBD1. This CDR3 region has 13 residues. CDR1 and CDR2 (germline): MNHEY, SMNVEV (reference sequence). The CDR3 DNA reads as TGTGCCAGCAGTCTGGGGACAGGCCAGCTCCAGCATTTT. It yields the protein CASSLGTGQLQHF.

This clonotype was observed many times. The chain carries TRBV30 and TRBJ2-1; 9 bases line up with TRBD2. V dropped 5 bases and J dropped 9; count of bases not matched to a gene: 8. Germline V gene data show CDR1 as GTSNPN and CDR2 as SVGIG (reference sequence). The CDR3 covers 13 residues. The CDR3 here is CAWGTSNVGEQFF. CDR3 DNA sequence: TGTGCCTGGGGGACTAGCAACGTCGGTGAGCAGTTCTTC.

This clonotype occurred a few times. A much larger clone differs by one base, so this may be a read error. The chain joins TRBV4-2 to TRBJ2-1; D is possibly TRBD2 (5 bases). CDR1 LGHNA and CDR2 YNFKEQ come from the germline V gene. The CDR3 has 17 residues. The CDR3 is CTSSQDMGSRSYNEQFF. Here the CDR3 DNA reads TGTACCAGCAGCCAAGATATGGGGAGTCGTTCCTACAATGAGCAGTTCTTC.

Of note for this clonotype: This sequence may be a read error, since a much larger clone differs from it by one base. V and J are TRBV27 and TRBJ1-2; the D is unclear. The CDR3 has 14 amino acids. Trimming stripped 3 bases from V and 1 base from J, with 9 bases between. Germline V gene sequence: CDR1 MNHEY, CDR2 SMNVEV (reference sequence). The CDR3 DNA follows: TGTGCCAGCAGTTTTGCCTACAGTAACTATGGCTACACCTTC. Its protein product is CASSFAYSNYGYTF.

Note on this clonotype: A much larger clone differs from this one at a single base, so this may be a read error. This chain links TRBV20-1 with TRBJ1-2; TRBD1 is a possible D gene (5 bases). This CDR3 region has 11 residues. The V gene's germline CDR1 is DFQATT and CDR2 SNEGSKA (reference sequence). The CDR3 region has the DNA TGCAGTGCTAGAGAGGGGGTTGGCTACGCCTTC. This encodes CSAREGVGYAF.

At least ten counts were recorded for this clonotype. The chain has TRBV12-3 or TRBV12-4 and TRBJ2-1; 7 bases align to TRBD1. The V gene end was trimmed by 3 bases and the J gene end by 9 bases; junction bases not matched to a gene: 11. The CDR3 contains 15 residues. CDR3 loop: CASSLTGTVQGEQFF. The CDR3 DNA is TGTGCCAGCAGTTTGACCGGGACAGTTCAGGGTGAGCAGTTCTTC.

This clonotype has a handful of counts. This chain links TRBV3-1 with TRBJ1-5; TRBD1 matches 9 bases. Germline V gene lookup returns CDR1 LGHDT and CDR2 YNNKEL (reference sequence). The J segment lost 7 bases and the V segment lost 4 bases, leaving 5 bases of the junction unmatched. The CDR3 has 14 residues. CDR3 coding DNA: TGTGCCAGCAGCCCAGGGACAGGGTCGCAGCCCCAGCATTTT. Translated: CASSPGTGSQPQHF.

At least ten counts were recorded for this clonotype. The CDR3 DNA reads as TGCAGCGTTCTGGCTAGCGGGTACTCCTACGAGCAGTACTTC. Protein sequence: CSVLASGYSYEQYF. The rearrangement joins TRBV29-1 to TRBJ2-7, with 8 bases aligning to TRBD2. CDR3 length: 14 residues. V dropped 5 bases and J dropped 0; count of bases not matched to a gene: 6. CDR1 is SQVTM and CDR2 is ANQGSEA in the germline V gene.

With regard to this clonotype: A read error is possible here, since a much larger clone lies one base away. The chain links TRBV19 to TRBJ2-2; TRBD2 matches 7 bases. CDR3 size: 13 residues. CDR1 and CDR2 (germline): LNHDA, SQIVND (reference sequence). CDR3 in amino acids: CAGETVPGGGLFF. CDR3 sequence (DNA): TGTGCCGGCGAGACAGTTCCCGGCGGGGGGCTGTTTTTT.

This clonotype came up many times. The rearrangement joins TRBV12-3 or TRBV12-4 to TRBJ2-5; the D gene is possibly TRBD2 (7 bases). The CDR3 runs 15 residues. V was pared by 6 bases and J by 2 bases, with 16 bases between. The CDR3 loop reads CASSLAGAGQETQYF. CDR3 nucleotides: TGTGCCAGCAGCCTGGCGGGGGCTGGGCAAGAGACCCAGTACTTC.

There are many counts of this clonotype. V is TRBV2 and J is TRBJ2-2, with D possibly being TRBD1 or TRBD2 (5 bases each). Trimming took off 7 bases at V and 5 bases at J, with 17 bases between the two ends. Germline V lookup: CDR1 SNHLY, CDR2 FYNNEI. The CDR3 has 15 amino acids. DNA for the CDR3: TGTGCCAGCACCCGAAAAGCTTGGGGGACCGGGGAGCTGTTTTTT. Protein sequence: CASTRKAWGTGELFF.

This clonotype was observed many times. V is TRBV5-5 and J is TRBJ2-7; no reliable D call. CDR1 is SGHKS, CDR2 YYEKEE, per germline (reference sequence). The ends were cut back, 2 bases at V and 2 bases at J, with 11 bases in the middle. The CDR3 runs 14 residues. CDR3 region: CASSLVQSAYEQYF. The CDR3 region has the DNA TGTGCCAGCAGCTTAGTACAGAGTGCCTACGAGCAGTACTTC.

This clonotype was picked up many times. The chain joins TRBV5-1 to TRBJ2-7; 7 positions match TRBD1. The CDR3 length is 14 residues. The V segment lost 2 bases and the J segment 3 bases; nucleotides outside the gene matches: 5. Germline-derived CDR1 and CDR2 are SGHRS and YFSETQ. This CDR3 is CASSFGTDVYEQYF. The CDR3 region has the DNA TGCGCCAGCAGCTTCGGGACAGACGTCTACGAGCAGTACTTC.

This clonotype was seen ten or more times. This chain joins TRBV20-1 and TRBJ2-7; D might be TRBD1 (6 bases). The germline V gene has CDR1 DFQATT and CDR2 SNEGSKA (reference sequence). This CDR3 is built from 16 residues. Trimming took off 4 bases at V and 0 bases at J, with 19 bases between the two ends. In nucleotides, the CDR3 is TGCAGTGCTACAAAAGCACGACAGGCGAGCTCCTACGAGCAGTACTTC. Protein sequence: CSATKARQASSYEQYF.

This clonotype showed up many times. The chain links TRBV5-6 to TRBJ1-6, with D unresolved. V gave up 0 bases and J gave up 9 bases, with 7 bases separating them. From germline, CDR1 is SGHDT and CDR2 YYEEEE. The CDR3 is 13 amino acids. The CDR3 is CASSLDGSSPLHF. CDR3 in DNA: TGTGCCAGCAGCTTGGATGGGAGTTCACCCCTCCACTTT.